This entry features one TCR beta chain sequence. The antigen is unknown. The study reverse transcribed the entire isolated RNA, so it sequenced expressed TCRB transcripts. Sequenced by immunoSEQ multiplex PCR; TCRdb stores in-frame clones only, minus some. The sample holds approximately 100,000 clones, 25% to 30% seen once. This record belongs to a study of beta chain features in type 1 diabetes. Trimming cost V 2 bases and J 1 base, with 11 bases left between them. Germline CDR1 MNHEY, CDR2 SMNVEV (reference sequence). The CDR3 has 15 amino acids. Regarding the study as a whole: Shorter TCRB CDR3s, moderately but significantly so, were found in Type 1 diabetes patients in all four CD4+ subsets. The study found that naive, central memory and Treg TCRB repertoires appeared more similar in patients than in healthy donors. A potential PCR bias toward shorter templates would be equal in patient and control samples.

Sequencing input: central memory CD4+ T cells from blood. The sequence derives from a woman aged 18-30 years with type 1 diabetes. The chain links TRBV27 to TRBJ2-5; no definite D call. The CDR3 DNA reads TGTGCCAGCAGTTTAGACTCATTCCGCCAAGAGACCCAGTACTTC. Amino acids: CASSLDSFRQETQYF.